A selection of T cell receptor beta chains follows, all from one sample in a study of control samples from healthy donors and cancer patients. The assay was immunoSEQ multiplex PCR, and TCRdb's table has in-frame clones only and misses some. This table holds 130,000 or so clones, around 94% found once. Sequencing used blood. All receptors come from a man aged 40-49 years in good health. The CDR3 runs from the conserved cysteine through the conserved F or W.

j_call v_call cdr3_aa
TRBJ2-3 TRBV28 CASSLDDFTDTQYF
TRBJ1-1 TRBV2 CASSADQGGLTEAFF
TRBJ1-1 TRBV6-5 CASSYSYSSEAFF
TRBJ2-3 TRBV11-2 CASSLDLSMADTQYF
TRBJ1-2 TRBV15 CATSTGTGIYGYTF
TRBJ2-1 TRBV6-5 CASSYSDTFNEQFF
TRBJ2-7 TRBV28 CASSFGRWATYEQYF
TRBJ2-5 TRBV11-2 CASSLSVGTQETQYF
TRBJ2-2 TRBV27 CASSLGGPGELFF
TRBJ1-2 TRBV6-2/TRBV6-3 CASSSRIAGENGYTF
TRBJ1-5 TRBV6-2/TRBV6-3 CASSYSIEDQPQHF
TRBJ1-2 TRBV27 CASSFSDRANYGYTF
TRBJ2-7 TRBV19 CASSIWGEIPYEQYF
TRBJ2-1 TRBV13 CASSRAAISYNEQFF
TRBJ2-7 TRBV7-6 CASSSGTGDTYEQYF
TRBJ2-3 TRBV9 CASSVEVQATDTQYF
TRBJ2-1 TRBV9 CASSVVGDSYNEQFF
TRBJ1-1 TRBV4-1 CASSPNRGSTEAFF
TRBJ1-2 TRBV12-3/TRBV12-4 CASSLGQGYGYTF
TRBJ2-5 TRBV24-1 CATSGRTGTTKETQYF
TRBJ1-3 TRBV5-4 CASSSGGVSGNTIYF
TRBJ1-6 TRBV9 CASSVEGQTYSPLHF
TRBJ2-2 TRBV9 CASSPTSGTNTGELFF
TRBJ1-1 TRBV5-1 CASSPEVRMATEAFF
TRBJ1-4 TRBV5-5 CASSYLDTEKLFF
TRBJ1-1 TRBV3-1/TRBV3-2 CASSLGAEANTEAFF
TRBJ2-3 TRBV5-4 CASSGRQGSDTQYF
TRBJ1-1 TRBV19 CASSSGALQMNTEAFF
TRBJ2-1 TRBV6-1 CASSESYNEQFF
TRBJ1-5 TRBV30 CAWNPGTEGFGRPQHF
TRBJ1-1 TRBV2 CASTQELNTEAFF
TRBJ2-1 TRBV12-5 CASGQGGRYNEQFF
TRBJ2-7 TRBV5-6 CASSLITNEQYF
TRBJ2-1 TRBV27 CASRPDGVNEQFF
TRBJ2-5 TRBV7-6 CASSLGSGLGETQYF
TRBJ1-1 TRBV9 CASSVGGTATEAFF
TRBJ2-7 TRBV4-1 CASSLPQEEQYF
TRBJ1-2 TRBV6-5 CASTETDRQFGYTF
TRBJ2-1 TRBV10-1 CASSAQGGGEQFF
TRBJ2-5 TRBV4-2 CASSPGPAGETQYF
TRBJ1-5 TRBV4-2 CASSQPSEQPQHF
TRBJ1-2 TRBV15 CATSNGQGARGYTF
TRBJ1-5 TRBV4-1 CASSPGGTRGQPQHF
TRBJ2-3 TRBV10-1 CASSKDTDTQYF
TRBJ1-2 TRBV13 CASSPDRGGGYTF
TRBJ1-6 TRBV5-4 CASSGRMDNSPLHF
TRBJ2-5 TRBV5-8 CASSPIRTGAQYF
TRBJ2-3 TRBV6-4 CASSVAETDTQYF
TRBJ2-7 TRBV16 CASSQLQRREQYF